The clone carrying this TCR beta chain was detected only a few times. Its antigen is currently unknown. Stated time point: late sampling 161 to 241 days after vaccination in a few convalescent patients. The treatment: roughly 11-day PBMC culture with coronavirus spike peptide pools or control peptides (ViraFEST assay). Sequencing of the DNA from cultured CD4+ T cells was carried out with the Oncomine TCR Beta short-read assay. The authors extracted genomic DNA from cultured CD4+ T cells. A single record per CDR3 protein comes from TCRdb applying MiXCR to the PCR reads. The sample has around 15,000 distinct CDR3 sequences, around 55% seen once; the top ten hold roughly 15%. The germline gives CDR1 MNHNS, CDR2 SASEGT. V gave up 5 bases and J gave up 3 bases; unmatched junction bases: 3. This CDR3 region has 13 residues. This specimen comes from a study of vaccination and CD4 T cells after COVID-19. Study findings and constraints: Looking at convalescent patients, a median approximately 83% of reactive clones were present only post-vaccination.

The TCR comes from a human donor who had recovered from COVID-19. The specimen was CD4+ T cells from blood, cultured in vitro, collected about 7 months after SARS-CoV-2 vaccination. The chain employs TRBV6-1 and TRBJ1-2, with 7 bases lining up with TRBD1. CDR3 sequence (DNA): TGTGCCAGCAGTAGGGACAGAGACTATGGCTACACCTTC. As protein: CASSRDRDYGYTF.